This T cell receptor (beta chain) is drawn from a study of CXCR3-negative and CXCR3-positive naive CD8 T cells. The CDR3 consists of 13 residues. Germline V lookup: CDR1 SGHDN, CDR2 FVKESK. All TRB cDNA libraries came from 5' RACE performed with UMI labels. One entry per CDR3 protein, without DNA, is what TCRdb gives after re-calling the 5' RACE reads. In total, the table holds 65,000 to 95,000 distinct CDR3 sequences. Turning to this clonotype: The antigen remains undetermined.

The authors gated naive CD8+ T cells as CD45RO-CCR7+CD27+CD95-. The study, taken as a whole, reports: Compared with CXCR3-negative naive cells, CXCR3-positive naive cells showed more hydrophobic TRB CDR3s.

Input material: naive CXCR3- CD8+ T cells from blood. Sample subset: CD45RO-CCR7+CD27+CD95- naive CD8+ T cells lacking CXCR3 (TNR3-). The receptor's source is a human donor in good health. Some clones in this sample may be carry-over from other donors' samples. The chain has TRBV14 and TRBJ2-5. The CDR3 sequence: CASSQENLETQYF.